One T cell receptor (beta chain) is described in this entry. Germline V gene lookup returns CDR1 LGHNA and CDR2 YSLEER. The CDR3 length is 15 residues. V gave up 1 base and J gave up 1 base, with 10 bases separating them. The data stem from a study of cytomegalovirus exposure and HLA in healthy donors. Study summary: Genotyping showed 75% to 90% of approximately 430 donors falling in the Caucasian-associated ancestry cluster.

The study ran its PCR with 60 Vbeta and 13 Jbeta primers. Per the authors' pipeline: Unique TCR beta chains numbered 60 million to 100 million in a later analysis, with roughly 10 million shared. Data came from immunoSEQ multiplex PCR; TCRdb stores just in-frame clones and leaves some out. That table is the source of V, J and clone size, and D and trimming were worked out from the DNA. This sample has 140,000 or so clones, with about four fifths found just once. The chain uses TRBV4-3 and TRBJ2-5; TRBD1 might be the D (5 bases). Sequencing input: PBMCs. The TCR originated in a man between 35 and 55 years old in good health and CMV-seronegative. CDR3 DNA: TGCGCCAGCAGCCAAGTAAGGGGAAGCCAAGAGACCCAGTACTTC. This sequence encodes CASSQVRGSQETQYF.